This TCR beta chain was sequenced for a study of radiotherapy plus CTLA-4 blockade in lung cancer. Produced via immunoSEQ multiplex PCR; TCRdb's table is partial and in-frame only. The table shows around 45,000 clones, with 76% occurring only once. J gave up 6 bases and V 0 bases, and 8 bases lay outside the gene matches. The CDR3 is 17 amino acids. The germline V gene has CDR1 SGHVS and CDR2 FNYEAQ. The sequence came from a human donor with non-small cell lung cancer who had stable disease on radiotherapy plus ipilimumab. This chain uses TRBV7-6 with TRBJ2-1; TRBD2 matches at 10 bases. The source was peripheral blood, collected from a patient treated with radiotherapy plus ipilimumab. This CDR3 reads CASSLARWASGGNEQFF. In nucleotides, the CDR3 is TGTGCCAGCAGCTTAGCGCGCTGGGCTAGCGGGGGCAATGAGCAGTTCTTC.